A single sample gave rise to the 5 T cell receptor beta chains below, sequenced in a study of CD8+ T cells in alopecia areata. RNA was extracted and reverse transcribed into cDNA as the sequencing template. Profiling relied on immunoSEQ multiplex PCR, and the TCRdb table lists in-frame clones only, not all of them. The sample yields roughly 250,000 clones, under 70% seen once. The sample consisted of CD4+ T cells sorted from blood, taken at week 0. The receptors shown here come from a human donor with alopecia areata.

The CDR3, as DNA: TGCGCCAGCAGCCCTGGTCTAGCGGGGGCGTACGAGCAGTACTTC. Its translation is CASSPGLAGAYEQYF. The chain recombines TRBV5-1 with TRBJ2-7; 10 nucleotides agree with TRBD2. The CDR3 length is 15 residues. With V trimmed by 4 bases and J by 4 bases, 8 bases remained unmatched. Germline V gene sequence: CDR1 SGHRS, CDR2 YFSETQ.

This clone was seen only once. The chain is built from TRBV29-1 and TRBJ2-1; 9 bases align to TRBD2. The CDR3 is made up of 13 amino acids. V was pared by 3 bases and J by 4 bases, with 1 base of the junction left unmatched. CDR1 SQVTM and CDR2 ANQGSEA come from the germline V gene. The CDR3 DNA follows: TGCAGCGTTGACAGCGGGGGGTACAATGAGCAGTTCTTC. This translates into CSVDSGGYNEQFF.

The chain uses TRBV4-2 and TRBJ1-5; unclear D gene. From germline, CDR1 is LGHNA and CDR2 YNFKEQ. There are 14 residues in the CDR3. The germline V and J ends were trimmed by 4 bases and 4 bases, with 11 bases remaining between them. The CDR3 is CASSLYGQNQPQHF. The CDR3 DNA reads as TGTGCCAGCAGCCTGTACGGGCAGAATCAGCCCCAGCATTTT.

The chain couples TRBV4-2 to TRBJ1-1, with 9 bases fitting TRBD1. V was pared by 0 bases and J by 5 bases, with 4 bases of the junction left unmatched. Germline V lookup: CDR1 LGHNA, CDR2 YNFKEQ. The CDR3 has 15 amino acids. DNA for the CDR3: TGTGCCAGCAGCCAAGAAACAGGGGGCATGACTGAAGCTTTCTTT. Translating it yields CASSQETGGMTEAFF.

The rearrangement links TRBV7-9 to TRBJ2-1; 10 bases are a match to TRBD1. Germline V gene sequence: CDR1 SEHNR, CDR2 FQNEAQ (reference sequence). J lost 3 bases, V lost 4 bases, and 3 bases had no gene match. This CDR3 spans 15 amino acids. Here the CDR3 DNA reads TGTGCCAGCAGCTATCGGACAGGGGGCTACAATGAGCAGTTCTTC. Translated, it gives CASSYRTGGYNEQFF. The complete variable domain, with remaining parts taken from reference TRBV7-9 and TRBJ2-1, reads DTGVSQNPRHKITKRGQNVTFRCDPISEHNRLYWYRQTLGQGPEFLTYFQNEAQLEKSRLLSDRFSAERPKGSFSTLEIQRTEQGDSAMYLCASSYRTGGYNEQFFGPGTRLTVL.